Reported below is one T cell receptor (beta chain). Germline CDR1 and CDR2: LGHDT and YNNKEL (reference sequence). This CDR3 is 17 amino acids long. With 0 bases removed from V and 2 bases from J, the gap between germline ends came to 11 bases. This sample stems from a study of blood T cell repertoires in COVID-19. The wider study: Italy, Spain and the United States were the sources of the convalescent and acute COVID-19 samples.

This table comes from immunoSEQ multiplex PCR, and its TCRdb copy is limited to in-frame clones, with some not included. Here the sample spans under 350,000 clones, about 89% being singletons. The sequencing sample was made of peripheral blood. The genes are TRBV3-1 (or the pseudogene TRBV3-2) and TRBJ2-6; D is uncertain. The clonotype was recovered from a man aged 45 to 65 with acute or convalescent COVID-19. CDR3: CASSQDLKTPGANVLTF. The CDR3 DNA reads TGTGCCAGCAGCCAAGATCTTAAGACTCCTGGGGCCAACGTCCTGACTTTC.